This passage covers 31 T cell receptor beta chains from one sample sequenced in a study of cytomegalovirus exposure and HLA in healthy donors. PCR primers comprised 60 Vbeta and 13 Jbeta primers. Sequencing was performed with immunoSEQ multiplex PCR; in TCRdb, only in-frame clones are kept and a portion is missing. Here the sample spans more than 150,000 clones, approximately 88% being singletons. Source material: PBMCs. The receptor set was obtained from a boy aged 5-17 years in good health and CMV-seronegative.

The rearrangement links TRBV11-2 to TRBJ2-7; TRBD1 aligns across 9 bases. V was clipped by 4 bases and J by 8 bases; unmatched bases: 9. CDR1 is SGHAT, CDR2 FQNNGV, per germline. The CDR3 is 14 residues long. The CDR3: CASSSGTGLWKQYF. Written as DNA, the CDR3 is TGTGCCAGCAGCTCGGGGACAGGGCTCTGGAAGCAGTACTTC.

This chain connects TRBV6-4 to TRBJ2-1, with 9 nucleotides matching TRBD2. The CDR3 loop spans 15 amino acids. V dropped 4 bases and J dropped 8; count of bases not matched to a gene: 9. Germline CDR1 and CDR2: MRHNA and SNTAGT. CDR3 loop: CASSGSAGGSYEQFF. The CDR3, as DNA: TGTGCCAGCAGTGGATCAGCGGGAGGATCTTATGAGCAGTTCTTC.

V is TRBV7-2 and J is TRBJ2-1, with 11 bases identical to TRBD1. Germline V gene sequence: CDR1 SGHTA, CDR2 FQGNSA. The CDR3 loop spans 15 amino acids. Germline trimming cut 5 bases from V and 4 bases from J; bases unmatched to any gene: 4. The CDR3 coding sequence is TGTGCCAGCAGCGTCCGGGACAGGGGGTACAATGAGCAGTTCTTC. The encoded protein is CASSVRDRGYNEQFF.

This chain joins TRBV28 and TRBJ1-5; TRBD1 is a possible D gene (6 bases). There are 16 residues in the CDR3. Germline loops: CDR1 MDHEN, CDR2 SYDVKM. The V end lost 4 bases, the J end lost 5 bases, and 18 bases lay between the germline ends. The CDR3 DNA reads TGTGCCAGCAGTTCCTTAGGACAGCCTATCCATCAGCCCCAGCATTTT. Amino acid sequence: CASSSLGQPIHQPQHF.

This chain uses TRBV5-1 with TRBJ2-7, with TRBD1 identical over 10 bases. The CDR3 length is 16 residues. Germline V gene lookup returns CDR1 SGHRS and CDR2 YFSETQ. J was trimmed by 1 base and V by 3 bases; bases with no gene match: 7. This CDR3 reads CASSWSGTGVSYEQYF. The CDR3 DNA is TGCGCCAGCAGCTGGTCCGGGACAGGGGTGTCCTACGAGCAGTACTTC.

For the CDR3, the DNA is TGTGCCAGTTACAGGGGTGGCTACACCTTC. Its protein is CASYRGGYTF. This chain connects TRBV19 to TRBJ1-2; 7 nucleotides match TRBD1. The ends lost 8 bases at V and 7 bases at J; junction bases unmatched: 1. CDR1 is LNHDA and CDR2 is SQIVND in the germline V gene (reference sequence). The CDR3 extends over 10 amino acids.

V gene TRBV29-1 combines with J gene TRBJ2-1, with 12 bases matching TRBD2. Per germline, CDR1 SQVTM and CDR2 ANQGSEA. The V and J ends lost 1 base and 3 bases, in that order; junction bases with no gene match: 7. This CDR3 has 17 amino acids. Here the CDR3 DNA reads TGCAGCGTTGAAGGACACCGGACTAGCGGGGTCTACAATGAGCAGTTCTTC. Protein sequence: CSVEGHRTSGVYNEQFF.

There are a few counts of this clone. The chain has TRBV7-9 and TRBJ2-3; unclear D gene. V was cut by 5 bases and J by 1 base, with 13 bases left in between. CDR1 is SEHNR and CDR2 is FQNEAQ in the germline V gene (reference sequence). The CDR3 has 15 residues. Here the CDR3 reads CASSTAAGGTDTQYF. The CDR3 DNA follows: TGTGCCAGCAGCACCGCGGCCGGCGGCACAGATACGCAGTATTTT.

This clone was counted a few times. The chain carries TRBV28 and TRBJ1-2; possible D gene TRBD1, 6 bases. With 6 bases removed from V and 0 bases from J, the gap between germline ends came to 17 bases. The CDR3 consists of 16 residues. Germline V gene sequence: CDR1 MDHEN, CDR2 SYDVKM. The CDR3 sequence is CASSFGGGLANYGYTF. The CDR3 DNA reads as TGTGCCAGCAGCTTCGGGGGGGGGCTAGCTAACTATGGCTACACCTTC.

This chain connects TRBV7-9 to TRBJ2-3, with 7 bases identical to TRBD2. This CDR3 region has 14 residues. V lost 4 bases to trimming and J lost 2 bases; unmatched junction nucleotides: 3. The germline V gene has CDR1 SEHNR and CDR2 FQNEAQ (reference sequence). This chain's CDR3 is CASSSLADTDTQYF. As DNA, the CDR3 is TGTGCCAGCAGCTCGCTAGCGGACACAGATACGCAGTATTTT.

The chain recombines TRBV4-1 with TRBJ2-1; TRBD2 is a possible D gene (6 bases). This CDR3 is 15 amino acids long. Trimming left V 4 bases short and J 0 bases short, with 10 bases between. Germline CDR1 is MGHRA and CDR2 is YSYEKL. The CDR3 DNA follows: TGCGCCAGCAGCCTGACTAGTCCCTCCTACAATGAGCAGTTCTTC. Its protein product is CASSLTSPSYNEQFF.

The chain links TRBV11-2 to TRBJ2-3; 7 bases match TRBD2. Germline assignment: CDR1 SGHAT and CDR2 FQNNGV. V lost 1 base, J lost 8 bases, and 6 bases stayed unmatched. This CDR3 is built from 14 residues. Here the CDR3 reads CASSLAGGGGTQYF. The CDR3 DNA follows: TGTGCCAGCAGCTTAGCGGGAGGAGGCGGTACGCAGTATTTT.

The chain has TRBV5-1 and TRBJ1-2, with a tentative D call TRBD1 (6 bases). Germline values: CDR1 SGHRS, CDR2 YFSETQ. V was clipped by 5 bases and J by 6 bases, with 14 bases between them. This CDR3 has 13 amino acids. The DNA for the CDR3 is TGCGCCAGCAGTGTAGGACAGAATAATGGCTACACCTTC. Protein product: CASSVGQNNGYTF.

This clone was counted a few times. CDR3 in amino acids: CASSLLGQGDGYTF. CDR3 DNA sequence: TGTGCCAGCAGTTTATTGGGACAGGGCGATGGCTACACCTTC. This chain uses TRBV27 with TRBJ1-2, with 9 bases aligning to TRBD1. The CDR3 length is 14 residues. Germline lookup yields CDR1 MNHEY and CDR2 SMNVEV (reference sequence). V trimming: 1 base; J trimming: 6 bases; junction bases outside the gene matches: 3.

This chain links TRBV7-9 with TRBJ2-2; D might be TRBD1 (5 bases). The germline gives CDR1 SEHNR, CDR2 FQNEAQ (reference sequence). The CDR3 runs to 15 residues. The V gene lost 5 bases and the J gene lost 0 bases, with 10 bases spanning the gap. CDR3 coding DNA: TGTGCCAGCAGCCCGTCAGGGACGAACACCGGGGAGCTGTTTTTT. Its translation is CASSPSGTNTGELFF.

This rearrangement joins TRBV7-2 to TRBJ2-1; possibly TRBD1 for D (6 bases). Trimming removed 4 bases from V and 8 bases from J, with 15 bases in between. CDR3 size: 14 residues. Germline-derived CDR1 and CDR2 are SGHTA and FQGNSA. The CDR3 protein is CASSWGSQGYEQFF. The CDR3 DNA reads TGTGCCAGCAGCTGGGGGTCCCAGGGGTATGAGCAGTTCTTC.

The chain has TRBV4-2 and TRBJ1-1; TRBD1 agrees at 7 bases. This CDR3 is 14 amino acids long. Germline CDR1 is LGHNA and CDR2 is YNFKEQ. Trimming at V came to 0 bases and at J to 7 bases, leaving 5 bases not matched to a gene. CDR3 in DNA: TGTGCCAGCAGCCAAGAGGCCGGGACAGTTGAAGCTTTCTTT. This encodes CASSQEAGTVEAFF.

Written as DNA, the CDR3 is TGTGCCAGCAGGAGGGAGGTTTCCTACGAGCAGTACTTC. It translates to CASRREVSYEQYF. The V and J genes are TRBV2 and TRBJ2-7, with a weak D call TRBD2 (6 bases). V lost 6 bases and J 1 base, leaving 10 bases between the germline ends. CDR1 and CDR2 (germline): SNHLY, FYNNEI. The CDR3 is made up of 13 amino acids.

The chain joins TRBV13 to TRBJ2-7; a weak D match, TRBD2 (5 bases). The germline CDR1 and CDR2 sequences are PRHDT and FYEKMQ (reference sequence). The CDR3 extends over 15 amino acids. V was cut by 2 bases and J by 2 bases, with 13 bases left in between. CDR3 in DNA: TGTGCCAGCAGCTTAACGTGGGAGACGGCCTACGAGCAGTACTTC. Its translation is CASSLTWETAYEQYF.

This rearrangement joins TRBV6-1 to TRBJ1-4; D is uncertain. The germline V and J ends were trimmed by 3 bases and 3 bases, with 11 bases remaining between them. There are 15 residues in the CDR3. Germline CDR1 reads MNHNS; CDR2 reads SASEGT. In DNA, the CDR3 is TGTGCCAGCAGTGACAACCGGGGTCCTAATGAAAAACTGTTTTTT. Translating it yields CASSDNRGPNEKLFF.

The V and J genes are TRBV19 and TRBJ1-1, with D uncertain. Germline V gene sequence: CDR1 LNHDA, CDR2 SQIVND (reference sequence). The CDR3 extends over 15 amino acids. V lost 7 bases to trimming and J lost 3 bases, with 18 bases between them. Here the CDR3 DNA reads TGTGCCAGTAATCTAAACAGTGGGAGAGACACTGAAGCTTTCTTT. Translated: CASNLNSGRDTEAFF.

The rearrangement joins TRBV30 to TRBJ1-2; 7 bases fit TRBD1. The germline gives CDR1 GTSNPN, CDR2 SVGIG (reference sequence). V was clipped by 3 bases and J by 8 bases; unmatched bases: 9. The CDR3 has 13 amino acids. This chain's CDR3 is CAWRERDSPGYTF. DNA of the CDR3: TGTGCCTGGAGAGAACGGGACAGTCCAGGCTACACCTTC. Looking up the rest from reference TRBV30 and TRBJ1-2 gives the full variable domain: SQTIHQWPATLVQPVGSPLSLECTVEGTSNPNLYWYRQAAGRGLQLLFYSVGIGQISSEVPQNLSASRPQDRQFILSSKKLLLSDSGFYLCAWRERDSPGYTFGSGTRLTVV.

The chain joins TRBV28 to TRBJ1-2; TRBD1 matches at 9 bases. The CDR3 totals 15 residues. Trimming removed 5 bases from V and 1 base from J; junction bases left unmatched: 5. Germline CDR1 reads MDHEN; CDR2 reads SYDVKM. The CDR3 here is CASSVGQGINYGYTF. CDR3 coding DNA: TGTGCCAGCAGTGTCGGACAGGGGATTAACTATGGCTACACCTTC.

This rearrangement joins TRBV4-1 to TRBJ1-4, with D unclear. Between the trimmed V and J ends, which lost 0 bases and 10 bases, there was a span of 24 bases. Germline CDR1 MGHRA, CDR2 YSYEKL. CDR3 size: 18 residues. The CDR3 DNA follows: TGCGCCAGCAGCCAAGAGACCAGGCCCGGAACCCCGGGAGGAAAACTGTTTTTT. It encodes CASSQETRPGTPGGKLFF.

The CDR3 bases are TGTGCCAGCAGTCGATGGGGACAGGGAGGTAATTCACCCCTCCACTTT. It specifies CASSRWGQGGNSPLHF. The chain employs TRBV27 and TRBJ1-6; 9 nucleotides align to TRBD1. With V trimmed by 5 bases and J by 6 bases, 8 bases remained unmatched. Per germline, CDR1 MNHEY and CDR2 SMNVEV (reference sequence). The CDR3 runs to 16 residues.

The chain joins TRBV28 to TRBJ2-7, with D possibly TRBD1 on 5 matching bases. V was cut by 5 bases and J by 6 bases, with 11 bases left in between. The CDR3 extends over 12 amino acids. Germline V gene lookup returns CDR1 MDHEN and CDR2 SYDVKM. The CDR3 protein is CASSPGQLEQYF. In nucleotides, the CDR3 is TGTGCCAGCAGTCCAGGGCAGCTCGAGCAGTACTTC.

The chain is built from TRBV27 and TRBJ1-5; D perhaps matches TRBD1 (6 bases). The germline gives CDR1 MNHEY, CDR2 SMNVEV (reference sequence). The V gene lost 2 bases and the J gene lost 4 bases, with 12 bases spanning the gap. The CDR3 consists of 15 residues. In DNA form, the CDR3 reads TGTGCCAGCAGTTTAATGTACCAGGGGAATCAGCCCCAGCATTTT. Its translation is CASSLMYQGNQPQHF.

This clone has more than one count but fewer than ten. J is TRBJ1-1 and V is TRBV5-6; D not certain. Germline CDR1 and CDR2: SGHDT and YYEEEE. This CDR3 is built from 14 residues. Trimming pared 1 base from V and 7 bases from J, leaving 14 bases between. The CDR3 loop is CASSLLIERLEAFF. CDR3 nucleotides: TGTGCCAGCAGCTTGCTCATTGAGAGGCTTGAAGCTTTCTTT.

This sequence joins TRBV6-6 and TRBJ2-7; no reliable D call. The V end lost 2 bases, the J end lost 0 bases, and 8 bases lay between the germline ends. Germline lookup yields CDR1 MNHNY and CDR2 SVGAGI (reference sequence). The CDR3 is made up of 14 amino acids. This chain's CDR3 is CASSYLQDSYEQYF. CDR3 nucleotides: TGTGCCAGCAGTTACCTCCAGGACTCCTACGAGCAGTACTTC.

This sequence joins TRBV6-1 and TRBJ2-5; D gene uncertain. V was shortened by 1 base and J by 5 bases, with 8 bases between the two germline ends. CDR3 length: 13 amino acids. Looked up from germline, CDR1 is MNHNS and CDR2 is SASEGT. The CDR3 nucleotides read TGTGCCAGCAGTGAAGTGATTGAGGAGACCCAGTACTTC. It is translated as CASSEVIEETQYF.

This chain uses TRBV7-9 with TRBJ2-2, with D uncertain. From germline, CDR1 is SEHNR and CDR2 FQNEAQ (reference sequence). This CDR3 has 13 residues. Trimming stripped 11 bases from V and 7 bases from J, with 17 bases between. The CDR3 region has the DNA TGTGCCGTCCGGAGAGCGAACGGCGGGGAGCTGTTTTTT. It is translated as CAVRRANGGELFF.